The TCR beta chain described here comes from a study of cytomegalovirus exposure and HLA in healthy donors. Study conclusions and caveats: Previous analysis showed most TCR beta V segments were productive about 87% or about 30% of the time.

The germline V gene has CDR1 SGHAT and CDR2 FQNNGV. The CDR3 covers 16 residues. Trimming left V 4 bases short and J 1 base short, with 16 bases between. This clone was seen a handful of times. The antigen is unknown. Both 60 Vbeta primers and 13 Jbeta primers went into the PCR. Assay used: immunoSEQ multiplex PCR; TCRdb lists only in-frame clones, some missing. The sample has 140,000 or so clones, around 70% seen once. This receptor was taken from a woman in her 30s in good health and CMV-seronegative. Input material: PBMCs. The chain links TRBV11-2 to TRBJ1-1; weak D call: TRBD1 (6 bases). The CDR3 nucleotides are TGTGCCAGCAGCTCGACACGTACAGGGCGGAACACTGAAGCTTTCTTT. It is translated as CASSSTRTGRNTEAFF.